Shown below are 3 T cell receptor beta chains from a single sample sequenced in a study of blood T cell repertoires in COVID-19. The repertoire was sequenced with immunoSEQ multiplex PCR; TCRdb's copy has only in-frame clones and lacks some. The sample records about 44,000 clones, 80% to 90% being singletons. What was sequenced was peripheral blood. The source of these receptors is an older man with active COVID-19.

This clone was seen only once. The chain links TRBV7-2 to TRBJ1-2, with D uncertain. Germline CDR1 and CDR2: SGHTA and FQGNSA. The length of the CDR3 is 15 residues. The V end lost 3 bases, the J end lost 6 bases, and 17 bases lay between the germline ends. The CDR3 DNA follows: TGTGCCAGCAGCTTGAGAGGGCCGCGGTCCGATGGCTACACCTTC. It encodes CASSLRGPRSDGYTF.

DNA of the CDR3: TGTGCCAGCAGCGTAGTGGCCGGGACTAGGCAGGGGCCTGAAGCTTTCTTT. The encoded protein is CASSVVAGTRQGPEAFF. The V gene is TRBV9, the J gene TRBJ1-1, with TRBD1 as a possible D gene (6 bases). The CDR3 sequence is 17 residues long. Germline V gene data show CDR1 as SGDLS and CDR2 as YYNGEE. V lost 0 bases and J 6 bases, leaving 21 bases between the germline ends.

This chain links TRBV4-1 with TRBJ1-6, with 7 bases identical to TRBD1. The length of the CDR3 is 21 residues. V was clipped by 4 bases and J by 1 base; unmatched bases: 19. CDR1 and CDR2 from the germline V gene are MGHRA and YSYEKL. DNA for the CDR3: TGCGCCAGCAGCCGAGTACCCCGGACAGGCGAAGTCGGGTCCTATAATTCACCCCTCCACTTT. Its protein product is CASSRVPRTGEVGSYNSPLHF.